This TCR beta chain was recorded in a study of metastatic and nonmetastatic thyroid tumors. Looking at the study overall: Samples came from malignant and benign thyroid patients, and repertoires were compared across blood and tumor or nodule tissue.

Until they underwent thyroid surgery, no patient had received any treatment. Findings and caveats of the study: Relative to benign nodules, malignant thyroid tumors were reportedly characterized by significantly elevated TCR beta diversity in blood and tumor.

Authors' processing steps: Between-group CDR3 differences, defined by clinicopathological status, yielded a distant-metastasis classifier for papillary thyroid cancer. From the PCR reads, TCRdb re-called clones with MiXCR. These V and J calls rely on TCRdb rather than the paper's analysis. Of 30,000 or so clones listed, 25% to 30% are singletons. The germline CDR1 and CDR2 sequences are LGHDT and YNNKEL (reference sequence). This CDR3 is 12 amino acids long. A note on this clone: The antigen is undetermined. At one of its ends the junction is not consistent with the germline gene, which may arise from a read error.

The sample was blood. The source of this sequence is a female donor with papillary thyroid cancer or a benign thyroid nodule (not recorded which). Some clones in this sample may be carry-over from other donors' samples. This rearrangement joins TRBV3-1 to TRBJ2-7; 10 bases match TRBD2. The CDR3 bases are TGTGCTATCAGCCCTAGCGGGGGCCGCCACCTCTTC. Protein sequence: CAISPSGGRHLF.